This T cell receptor (beta chain) was recovered during a study of blood T cell repertoires in COVID-19. The wider study: From the United States, Italy and Spain came samples of acute and convalescent COVID-19.

Source study methods: Amplified reference gene primers provided the basis for estimating nucleated cell counts. The data were produced by immunoSEQ multiplex PCR, yet TCRdb's version contains in-frame clones alone and is incomplete. The V and J calls and clone size are taken from that table; D and trimming were inferred from the DNA. Of 300,000 to 450,000 clones in the sample, 70% to 90% are singletons; the top ten hold over 9.5%. V lost 3 bases, J lost 6 bases, and 8 bases lay in between. CDR1 is MNHEY, CDR2 SMNVEV, per germline (reference sequence). The CDR3 length is 12 residues. While infection was still active, Seattle patients were enrolled and then followed longitudinally.

Sequencing was done on a sample of peripheral blood. The TCR was taken from a woman in her thirties with COVID-19, enrolled during active disease. The chain has TRBV27 and TRBJ1-1, with D possibly being TRBD1 (6 bases). CDR3 region: CASSFPGAEAFF. The DNA for the CDR3 is TGTGCCAGCAGTTTCCCAGGGGCTGAAGCTTTCTTT.